These T cell receptor beta chains were read from a single sample in a study of identical twins. TCRdb re-derived calls from the 5' RACE reads in MiXCR, one entry per CDR3 protein. The profile covers some 730,000 distinct CDR3 sequences, with 18% appearing a single time and around 12% taken by the ten largest. This sample was also put to use in a study of T cells expressing NK-cell markers.

Sequencing was done on a sample of PBMCs. Every receptor here comes from a woman younger than 35 in good health. CDR3s include the opening cysteine and the closing phenylalanine or tryptophan. The D gene is left open where the match is weak. Clone size is not always given. Where it is, it says once, few, many or a class for expanded clones.

cdr3_nt cdr3_aa v_call cdr3_length clone_size d_call j_call
TGTGCCAGCAGCCGATGGGGGGGAGTAGTCGGCTACACCTTC CASSRWGGVVGYTF TRBV6-1 14 NA NA TRBJ1-2
TGTGCCAGCAGCCCGACCAGTATTGGCTATGGCTACACCTTC CASSPTSIGYGYTF TRBV12-3/TRBV12-4 14 many NA TRBJ1-2
TGTGCCAGCAGTCGATCACTCCCGGGACGGAACTATGGCTACACCTTC CASSRSLPGRNYGYTF TRBV12-3/TRBV12-4 16 NA NA TRBJ1-2
TGCAGTGCCAAAGACAGCCCGGGAGGGGCCAACGTCCTGACTTTC CSAKDSPGGANVLTF TRBV20-1 15 few NA TRBJ2-6
TGCAGTGCTGCCGGGACTAGTACAACTACAGATACGCAGTATTTT CSAAGTSTTTDTQYF TRBV20-1 15 few TRBD2 TRBJ2-3
TGTGCCAGCCATCGGACAGGGTTAAGTTACGAGCAGTACTTC CASHRTGLSYEQYF TRBV6-1 14 many TRBD1 TRBJ2-7
TGTGCCAGCAGTTACACCTGGGATTACAATGAGCAGTTCTTC CASSYTWDYNEQFF TRBV6-5 14 NA NA TRBJ2-1
TGTGCCAGCAGCTCCCCGGGACAGGGGGTCTATGGCTACACCTTC CASSSPGQGVYGYTF TRBV5-6 15 few TRBD1 TRBJ1-2
TGTGCCAGCAGCTTAGATCTGGATTCCTTCTATGGCTACACCTTC CASSLDLDSFYGYTF TRBV7-8 15 NA NA TRBJ1-2
TGCGCCAGCAGCCAAGGACTAGCGGGGCAAGAGACCCAGTACTTC CASSQGLAGQETQYF TRBV5-1 15 few TRBD2 TRBJ2-5
TGTGCCAGCAGTTCCCGGGAGGCGGGCAGCGAGACCGGGGAGCTGTTTTTT CASSSREAGSETGELFF TRBV12-3/TRBV12-4 17 NA TRBD2 TRBJ2-2
TGTGCCAGCAGCTTGAGGGGAGTCCTCTACAATGAGCAGTTCTTC CASSLRGVLYNEQFF TRBV5-6 15 few NA TRBJ2-1
TGTGCCAGCAGCTTCTCGGGACTAGCGCTCAATGAGCAGTTCTTC CASSFSGLALNEQFF TRBV7-9 15 few TRBD2 TRBJ2-1
TGCAGCGTTGATCCGCAGGGAGGGGACTATGGCTACACCTTC CSVDPQGGDYGYTF TRBV29-1 14 NA NA TRBJ1-2
TGTGCCAGCAGTTTATATACTAGCGGGGGAATAGATACGCAGTATTTT CASSLYTSGGIDTQYF TRBV27 16 NA TRBD2 TRBJ2-3
TGTGCCAGCAGATTCCGTCTAGCGGGAGAGAACGCAGATACGCAGTATTTT CASRFRLAGENADTQYF TRBV6-2/TRBV6-3 17 NA TRBD2 TRBJ2-3
TGTGCCAGCAGCCACAGGGAAGCCTACGAGCAGTACTTC CASSHREAYEQYF TRBV12-3/TRBV12-4 13 NA NA TRBJ2-7
TGCGCCAGCAGCTTGACCGGGACAACAAACTATGGCTACACCTTC CASSLTGTTNYGYTF TRBV5-1 15 few NA TRBJ1-2
TGTGCCAGCAGCTTGGGCACCTTTGGCGAGCAGTACTTC CASSLGTFGEQYF TRBV7-9 13 once NA TRBJ2-7
TGTGCCAGCAGCGAACCCTCTGGAAACACCATATATTTT CASSEPSGNTIYF TRBV9 13 few NA TRBJ1-3
TGTGCCAGCAGTTTAGAAGGAGGTGGGAAGGGGTCTCACTTC CASSLEGGGKGSHF TRBV12-3/TRBV12-4 14 few NA TRBJ2-4
TGCAGTGCTAGTAGCGGGAGCCTCTACGAGCAGTACTTC CSASSGSLYEQYF TRBV20-1 13 many TRBD2 TRBJ2-7
TGTGCCAGTGGTTGGCGGCTTTACAATGAGCAGTTCTTC CASGWRLYNEQFF TRBV27 13 NA NA TRBJ2-1
TGTGCCAGTAGTATAGCAACGGGTCAGCCCCAGCATTTT CASSIATGQPQHF TRBV19 13 NA NA TRBJ1-5
TGCGCCAGCAGCGTATACAGGGATTCCTACGAGCAGTACTTC CASSVYRDSYEQYF TRBV5-1 14 NA NA TRBJ2-7
TGTGCCAGCAGTTTTTGGGGGGGAGAGACCCAGTACTTC CASSFWGGETQYF TRBV12-3/TRBV12-4 13 NA TRBD2 TRBJ2-5
TGTGCCAGCAGTCCCCAGCCGGGGGCAGGGACTGAAGCTTTCTTT CASSPQPGAGTEAFF TRBV7-3 15 few NA TRBJ1-1
TGTGCCAGCAGTTTAGACACCGAGCAGTACTTC CASSLDTEQYF TRBV12-3/TRBV12-4 11 NA NA TRBJ2-7
TGCAGTGCGAACCGGTACTATAGCCCCTCCGAGCAGTACTTC CSANRYYSPSEQYF TRBV20-1 14 NA NA TRBJ2-7
TGTGCCAGCAGCTTAGGACTTAGCTCCTACAATGAGCAGTTCTTC CASSLGLSSYNEQFF TRBV5-1 15 many NA TRBJ2-1
TGTGCCAGCAGCATTCGGGCTTCAGATACGCAGTATTTT CASSIRASDTQYF TRBV12-3/TRBV12-4 13 few NA TRBJ2-3
TGTGCCATCAACCGGGCTAACACCGGGGAGCTGTTTTTT CAINRANTGELFF TRBV10-3 13 few NA TRBJ2-2
TGTGCCAGCAAAGACAGGGTACAGGGCTACACCTTC CASKDRVQGYTF TRBV27 12 few TRBD1 TRBJ1-2
TGTGCCAGCAGTGTAAGACTAGAGGGGTCCTACGAGCAGTACTTC CASSVRLEGSYEQYF TRBV6-1 15 NA NA TRBJ2-7
TGTGCCAGCAGTCCACCGACAGGGGTTCAGTACTTC CASSPPTGVQYF TRBV12-3/TRBV12-4 12 few TRBD1 TRBJ2-5
TGCAGCGTTGAACGGACAGGGGTCCTGAACGAGCAGTACTTC CSVERTGVLNEQYF TRBV29-1 14 many TRBD1 TRBJ2-7
TGCGCCAGCAGCTGGAAGGGGGCGGGACCCTCTTCGGCTGGCTACACCTTC CASSWKGAGPSSAGYTF TRBV5-1 17 NA TRBD1 TRBJ1-2
TGTGCCAGCAGCCGCCGGGACAGGGTCCCCTACGAGCAGTACTTC CASSRRDRVPYEQYF TRBV6-1 15 NA TRBD1 TRBJ2-7
TGTGCCAGCAGCTTAGCGTCCGGGGAATCCTACAATGAGCAGTTCTTC CASSLASGESYNEQFF TRBV7-2 16 NA NA TRBJ2-1
TGTGCCAGCAGTTACGGACAGGGCGCCTCCTACGAGCAGTACTTC CASSYGQGASYEQYF TRBV27 15 few TRBD1 TRBJ2-7
TGCGCCAGCAGCTTGGCCTACGCAGTCCCCGGGGAGCTGTTTTTT CASSLAYAVPGELFF TRBV5-1 15 NA NA TRBJ2-2
TGTGCCAGCAGCTTACTCGGCGGGAGAGAGACCCAGTACTTC CASSLLGGRETQYF TRBV7-2 14 NA TRBD2 TRBJ2-5
TGTGCCAGCAGCGTAGGGCCAGGCGGGGAGACCCAGTACTTC CASSVGPGGETQYF TRBV9 14 NA NA TRBJ2-5
TGTGCCATCAGTGTCGACGGGTTACCCTACGAGCAGTACTTC CAISVDGLPYEQYF TRBV10-3 14 few NA TRBJ2-7
TGTGCCAGCAGCCTTCTAGGGGGCAGGGAAGAGACCCAGTACTTC CASSLLGGREETQYF TRBV6-1 15 NA TRBD1 TRBJ2-5
TGCGCCAGCAGCCCATGGACAGTTGCTTTCTTT CASSPWTVAFF TRBV5-1 11 NA NA TRBJ1-1
TGTGCCAGCAACATTGGACGGACTAATGAAAAACTGTTTTTT CASNIGRTNEKLFF TRBV12-3/TRBV12-4 14 few NA TRBJ1-4